The rows below give T cell receptor beta chains drawn from one sample of a study of blood T cell repertoires in COVID-19. The protocol was immunoSEQ multiplex PCR, while the TCRdb copy is restricted to in-frame clones and leaves out a portion. The profile shows roughly 260,000 clones, around 82% of them singletons. The sequenced sample was peripheral blood. The receptors stem from a woman between 18 and 30 years old with acute or convalescent COVID-19. CDR3s leave out the opening cysteine and the closing phenylalanine or tryptophan. Each record gives: V gene, CDR3 protein.

TRBV5-1 ATTPDGIWNTEAF
TRBV2 ASSEDRDTEAF
TRBV27 ASSPRTGKVRSEKLF
TRBV5-5 ASSLGQGIINEQY
TRBV3-1/TRBV3-2 ASSQGYGNTEAF
TRBV7-3 ASSPQQYAGEGTDTQY
TRBV6-2/TRBV6-3 ASSSQTGPNQPQH
TRBV29-1 SVGGEGSSTSEQY
TRBV9 ASSGAGTVNTEAF
TRBV7-9 ASSLHRGTNEKLF
TRBV2 ASRVQGPQPQH
TRBV18 ASSPFEATEAF
TRBV14 ASSLVGNTEAF
TRBV19 ASSAGIFGYT
TRBV11-2 ASSYRETQY
TRBV11-2 ASSPVTGLRYEQY
TRBV5-1 ASSYGQLNQPQH
TRBV27 ASSPRDWEGVGETQY
TRBV5-1 ASSLGTSGRKTQY
TRBV15 ATSRDGKTGPQMAQY
TRBV5-1 ASSTDSLAGVGRTYNEQF
TRBV12-3/TRBV12-4 ASTKTRHEQY
TRBV18 ASSRQGVREETQY